Listed below are T cell receptor beta chains from one sample, sequenced in a study of blood T cells in healthy people across ages. In TCRdb, the 5' RACE reads were re-called with MiXCR into one record per CDR3 protein. The table includes about 780,000 distinct CDR3 sequences, about 46% detected once. Sequencing input: blood. These receptors were taken from a man aged 80 or over in good health. Each CDR3 is given with its conserved first and last residue. A D gene is named only where the DNA matches it firmly. Size values are once, few and many counts, or a class for expanded clones, and some rows have none.

size: -; V: TRBV30; J: TRBJ1-1; D: -; DNA: TGTGCCTGGACCCTCGAGAGGGGCCGCCGGGACACTGAAGCTTTCTTT; CDR3: CAWTLERGRRDTEAFF
size: -; V: TRBV4-2; J: TRBJ1-4; D: -; DNA: TGTGCCAGCAGCCAAGGGACAGTTAATGAAAAACTGTTTTTT; CDR3: CASSQGTVNEKLFF
size: -; V: TRBV9; J: TRBJ2-7; D: -; DNA: TGTGCCAGCAGCGTAGCTTCAGGAGGCGAGCAGTACTTC; CDR3: CASSVASGGEQYF
size: few; V: TRBV28; J: TRBJ2-2; D: -; DNA: TGTGCCAGCAGTTTACGCCAGAGGGGGGCCTACGGGGAGCTGTTTTTT; CDR3: CASSLRQRGAYGELFF
size: -; V: TRBV27; J: TRBJ2-7; D: TRBD2; DNA: TGTGCCAGCAGTTTATCGTCAACTAGCGGGAGGGTCCTCTACGAGCAGTACTTC; CDR3: CASSLSSTSGRVLYEQYF
size: many; V: TRBV29-1; J: TRBJ2-1; D: TRBD1; DNA: TGCAGCATCCGGGACAGGGGTCCTTACAATGAGCAGTTCTTC; CDR3: CSIRDRGPYNEQFF
size: -; V: TRBV21-1; J: TRBJ1-5; D: -; DNA: TGTGCCAGCATTAAGGTACGGAATCAGCCCCAGCATTTT; CDR3: CASIKVRNQPQHF
size: few; V: TRBV4-2; J: TRBJ2-7; D: -; DNA: TGTGCCAGCAGCCAAGATCTCGGGTCGCAACGGGATGCCGAGCAGTACTTC; CDR3: CASSQDLGSQRDAEQYF
size: few; V: TRBV5-1; J: TRBJ2-2; D: -; DNA: TGCGCCAGCTCCCAGGGCGAGGGGTACACCGGGGAGCTGTTTTTT; CDR3: CASSQGEGYTGELFF
size: few; V: TRBV6-2/TRBV6-3; J: TRBJ2-7; D: -; DNA: TGTGCCAGCAGCCATCGACTAGTAGTCTCCTACGAGCAGTACTTC; CDR3: CASSHRLVVSYEQYF
size: -; V: TRBV2; J: TRBJ2-5; D: -; DNA: TGTGCCAGCAGTGTGACCGAAGAGACCCAGTACTTC; CDR3: CASSVTEETQYF
size: once; V: TRBV5-6; J: TRBJ2-1; D: -; DNA: TGTGCCAGCAGGTTGGGACTTACTACCTACAATGAGAAGTTCTTC; CDR3: CASRLGLTTYNEKFF
size: few; V: TRBV6-6; J: TRBJ1-1; D: -; DNA: TGTGCCAGCAGTTACGGGTACTCGGACACTGAAGCTTTCTTT; CDR3: CASSYGYSDTEAFF
size: -; V: TRBV5-1; J: TRBJ1-1; D: -; DNA: TGCGCCAGCAACGAAGCACAGGGAGGGTACACTGAAGCTTTCTTT; CDR3: CASNEAQGGYTEAFF
size: -; V: TRBV4-1; J: TRBJ2-3; D: TRBD1; DNA: TGCGCCAGCAGCCAACCCGGGACAGGGCCAGATACGCAGTATTTT; CDR3: CASSQPGTGPDTQYF
size: -; V: TRBV12-1; J: TRBJ2-5; D: -; DNA: TGTGCCAGCAGCCTCACTTGGCCCGGGCTAGCGGTCCGTCTGGGGCAGTACTTC; CDR3: CASSLTWPGLAVRLGQYF
size: -; V: TRBV29-1; J: TRBJ2-1; D: -; DNA: TGCAGCGTTGAAGGGCGGGACTCCTACAATGAGCAGTTCTTC; CDR3: CSVEGRDSYNEQFF
size: few; V: TRBV20-1; J: TRBJ2-3; D: TRBD1; DNA: TGCAGTGCTCTGGGACAGGTGGTGGTAAGCACAGATACGCAGTATTTT; CDR3: CSALGQVVVSTDTQYF
size: -; V: TRBV27; J: TRBJ2-5; D: TRBD2; DNA: TGTGCCAGCAGTTTACTACTAGCGGGGGGTCCTGAGACCCAGTACTTC; CDR3: CASSLLLAGGPETQYF
size: -; V: TRBV7-6; J: TRBJ1-4; D: TRBD1; DNA: TGTGCCAGCAGCTCGCTACCGGGACAGGGAGAGGAAAAACTGTTTTTT; CDR3: CASSSLPGQGEEKLFF
size: few; V: TRBV6-6; J: TRBJ2-5; D: TRBD1; DNA: TGTGCCAGCAGTTCCCGGACAGGGGGCCAAGAGACCCAGTACTTC; CDR3: CASSSRTGGQETQYF
size: -; V: TRBV14; J: TRBJ2-7; D: -; DNA: TGTGCCAGCAGCCTTGATAGCTTCAATGAGCAGTACTTC; CDR3: CASSLDSFNEQYF
size: -; V: TRBV3-1; J: TRBJ2-3; D: TRBD2; DNA: TGTGCCAGCAGCCAAGGGGAGGGAGAGTCAGATACGCAGTATTTT; CDR3: CASSQGEGESDTQYF
size: few; V: TRBV20-1; J: TRBJ2-7; D: TRBD1; DNA: TGCAGTGCCGAGCCGGGACAGGGACCCTACGAGCAGTACTTC; CDR3: CSAEPGQGPYEQYF
size: many; V: TRBV28; J: TRBJ2-5; D: TRBD2; DNA: TGTGCCAGCAACTCCCCGTCGCTAGCGGGAGGGCTTCGGGAGCAGTACTTC; CDR3: CASNSPSLAGGLREQYF
size: -; V: TRBV4-2; J: TRBJ2-1; D: TRBD2; DNA: TGTGCCAGCAGCCAAGCCAGATTCGGGACTAGCGGGAGGGCCTTAGATGAGCAGTTCTTC; CDR3: CASSQARFGTSGRALDEQFF
size: -; V: TRBV2; J: TRBJ1-1; D: -; DNA: TGTGCCATCCTAGACGCACTGAACACTGAAGCTTTCTTT; CDR3: CAILDALNTEAFF
size: -; V: TRBV15; J: TRBJ2-7; D: TRBD1; DNA: TGTGCCGCCAGCACAGGACAGGACTACGAGCAGTACTTC; CDR3: CAASTGQDYEQYF
size: -; V: TRBV27; J: TRBJ2-3; D: -; DNA: TGTGCCAGCAACCGCCGGGACTTTAGCACAGATACGCAGTATTTT; CDR3: CASNRRDFSTDTQYF
size: -; V: TRBV21-1; J: TRBJ2-4; D: -; DNA: TGTGCCAGCAGCCCGCCCGGGACTAGCGGGAGTAAGAGGGACATTCAGTACTTC; CDR3: CASSPPGTSGSKRDIQYF
size: few; V: TRBV7-3; J: TRBJ2-3; D: -; DNA: TGTGCCAGCAGCTCCCCGACAGAAAGCACAGATACGCAGTATTTT; CDR3: CASSSPTESTDTQYF
size: -; V: TRBV28; J: TRBJ2-7; D: -; DNA: TGTGCCAGCAGCCCTGTTCCCCTTTACTACGAGCAGTACTTC; CDR3: CASSPVPLYYEQYF
size: -; V: TRBV4-3; J: TRBJ2-7; D: -; DNA: TGCGCCAGCAGCCAAGCTGGATCCTACGAGCAGTACTTC; CDR3: CASSQAGSYEQYF
size: -; V: TRBV6-5; J: TRBJ1-6; D: -; DNA: TGTGCCAGCAGTTTGGGACCGAATAATTCACCCCTCCACTTT; CDR3: CASSLGPNNSPLHF
size: few; V: TRBV2; J: TRBJ2-1; D: -; DNA: TGTGCCAGCAGTGCTAACAGGCGGGACTTAGGTAATGAGCAGTTCTTC; CDR3: CASSANRRDLGNEQFF
size: few; V: TRBV3-1; J: TRBJ2-1; D: TRBD2; DNA: TGTGCCAGCTTGGGCAGCGGGAGGGAAATTAAGCAGTTCTTC; CDR3: CASLGSGREIKQFF
size: -; V: TRBV9; J: TRBJ2-2; D: -; DNA: TGTGCCAGCAGCGTAGCTCCAGGGGCGAACACCGGGGAGCTGTTTTTT; CDR3: CASSVAPGANTGELFF
size: -; V: TRBV4-2; J: TRBJ2-5; D: -; DNA: TGTGCCAGCAGCCAAGATTCGGGCCTCCAAGAGACCCAGTACTTC; CDR3: CASSQDSGLQETQYF
size: -; V: TRBV29-1; J: TRBJ2-1; D: TRBD2; DNA: TGCAGCCCCTGGAGCGGGAGAGATCCCCATGAGCAGTTCTTC; CDR3: CSPWSGRDPHEQFF
size: -; V: TRBV10-3; J: TRBJ2-5; D: -; DNA: TGTGCCATCAGTGAGTCAGGCAGGGGGGTCGAGGAGACCCAGTACTTC; CDR3: CAISESGRGVEETQYF
size: -; V: TRBV7-2; J: TRBJ2-5; D: -; DNA: TGTGCCAGCAGGCTTCCTACGGAGCACAATGAGCAGTACTTC; CDR3: CASRLPTEHNEQYF
size: -; V: TRBV11-3; J: TRBJ2-7; D: TRBD2; DNA: TGTGCCAGCAGCTTGTATAGCGGGAGCGCCGAGCAGTACTTC; CDR3: CASSLYSGSAEQYF
size: -; V: TRBV12-3/TRBV12-4; J: TRBJ1-2; D: TRBD1; DNA: TGTGCCAGCAGCTGGGACAGGGGGCGATCCTATGGCTACACCTTC; CDR3: CASSWDRGRSYGYTF
size: many; V: TRBV12-3/TRBV12-4; J: TRBJ2-7; D: -; DNA: TGTGCCAGCAGTTTATCTAGAAGGAACGAGCAGTACTTC; CDR3: CASSLSRRNEQYF
size: -; V: TRBV29-1; J: TRBJ1-1; D: -; DNA: TGCAGCGGAGAAACAGGGCGCACTGAAGCTTTCTTT; CDR3: CSGETGRTEAFF
size: -; V: TRBV7-2; J: TRBJ2-1; D: TRBD2; DNA: TGTGCCAGCAGAGTTCGAGGGACTAGCGGGATCATCTCCTACAATGAGCAGTTCTTC; CDR3: CASRVRGTSGIISYNEQFF
size: -; V: TRBV6-2/TRBV6-3; J: TRBJ2-7; D: -; DNA: TGTGCCAGCAGTTACTCGAGTAGGGACACCTACGAGCAGTACTTC; CDR3: CASSYSSRDTYEQYF
size: -; V: TRBV7-3; J: TRBJ2-1; D: -; DNA: TGTGCCAGCAGCTTATTGGGGGTGGGCGAGTGTGAGCAGTTCTTC; CDR3: CASSLLGVGECEQFF
size: -; V: TRBV29-1; J: TRBJ2-5; D: -; DNA: TGCAGCGTTATAGGACGAGAGACCCAGTACTTC; CDR3: CSVIGRETQYF
size: -; V: TRBV10-3; J: TRBJ2-7; D: -; DNA: TGTGCCATCAGTGACCCCGGGACGGACTACGAGCAGTACTTC; CDR3: CAISDPGTDYEQYF
size: many; V: TRBV2; J: TRBJ2-7; D: -; DNA: TGTGCCAGCAGTGCTTCGGGATACGAGCAGTACTTC; CDR3: CASSASGYEQYF
size: -; V: TRBV7-9; J: TRBJ2-3; D: -; DNA: TGTGCCACCTCGTGGCGGGGATCCACAGATACGCAGTATTTT; CDR3: CATSWRGSTDTQYF
size: many; V: TRBV9; J: TRBJ2-7; D: -; DNA: TGTGCCAGCAGCACCGGCAGCGGCCAAATCTACGAGCAGTACTTC; CDR3: CASSTGSGQIYEQYF
size: -; V: TRBV19; J: TRBJ2-7; D: -; DNA: TGTGCCAGTAGTGAACAGACGAGCTCCTACGAGCAGTACTTC; CDR3: CASSEQTSSYEQYF
size: -; V: TRBV30; J: TRBJ2-1; D: TRBD2; DNA: TGTGCCTGGAGTGTATCCACAGCGGGGGGCAATGAGCAGTTCTTC; CDR3: CAWSVSTAGGNEQFF
size: -; V: TRBV12-3/TRBV12-4; J: TRBJ2-3; D: -; DNA: TGTGCCAGCAGTGTCGGACTAAACGCAGATACGCAGTATTTT; CDR3: CASSVGLNADTQYF
size: -; V: TRBV30; J: TRBJ2-7; D: -; DNA: TGTGCCTGGAGTGCCGGCAACGCCCACGAGCAGTACTTC; CDR3: CAWSAGNAHEQYF
size: once; V: TRBV2; J: TRBJ2-5; D: -; DNA: TGTGCCAGCAGTGTTCAGGGGTTAAAAGAGACCCAGTACTTC; CDR3: CASSVQGLKETQYF
size: few; V: TRBV20-1; J: TRBJ2-1; D: -; DNA: TGCAGTGCTAGCGGGACTTACAATGAGCAGTTCTTC; CDR3: CSASGTYNEQFF